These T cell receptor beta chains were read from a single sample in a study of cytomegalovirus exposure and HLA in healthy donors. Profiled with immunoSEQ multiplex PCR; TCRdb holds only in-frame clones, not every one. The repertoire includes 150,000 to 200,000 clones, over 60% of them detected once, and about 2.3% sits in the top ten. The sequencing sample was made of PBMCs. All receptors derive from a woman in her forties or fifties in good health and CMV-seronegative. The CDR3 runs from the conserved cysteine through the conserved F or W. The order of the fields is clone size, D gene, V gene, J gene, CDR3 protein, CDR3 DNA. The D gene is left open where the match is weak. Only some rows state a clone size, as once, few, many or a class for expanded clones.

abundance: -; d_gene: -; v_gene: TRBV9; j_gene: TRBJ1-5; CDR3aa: CASSAGQSNQPQHF; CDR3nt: TGTGCCAGCAGCGCCGGACAGAGCAATCAGCCCCAGCATTTT
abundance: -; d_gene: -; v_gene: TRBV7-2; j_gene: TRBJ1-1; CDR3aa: CASSPTLGGNTEAFF; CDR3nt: TGTGCCAGCAGCCCCACTCTCGGGGGGAACACTGAAGCTTTCTTT
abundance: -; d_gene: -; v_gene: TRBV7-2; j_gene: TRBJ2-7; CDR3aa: CASSLPPGGRRYEQYF; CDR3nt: TGTGCCAGCAGCTTACCCCCAGGGGGGAGGCGGTACGAGCAGTACTTC
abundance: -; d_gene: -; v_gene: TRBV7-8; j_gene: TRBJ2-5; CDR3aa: CASSLEYSGPDF; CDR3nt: TGTGCCAGCAGCTTAGAGTATAGCGGCCCGGACTTC
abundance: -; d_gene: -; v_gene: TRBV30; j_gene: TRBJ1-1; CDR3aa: CAWSGRSWGNTEAFF; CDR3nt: TGTGCCTGGAGTGGGAGGTCGTGGGGGAACACTGAAGCTTTCTTT
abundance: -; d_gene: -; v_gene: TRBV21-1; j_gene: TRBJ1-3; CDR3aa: CASSKVGQLASGNTIYF; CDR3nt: TGTGCCAGCAGCAAAGTAGGCCAACTAGCCTCTGGAAACACCATATATTTT
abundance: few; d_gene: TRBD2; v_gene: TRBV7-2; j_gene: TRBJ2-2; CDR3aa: CASSLFAGVTGELFF; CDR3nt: TGTGCCAGCAGCTTATTTGCGGGGGTCACCGGGGAGCTGTTTTTT
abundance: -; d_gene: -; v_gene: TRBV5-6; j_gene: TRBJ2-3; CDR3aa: CASTWAGPSTDTQYF; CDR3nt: TGTGCCAGCACCTGGGCGGGGCCTAGCACAGATACGCAGTATTTT
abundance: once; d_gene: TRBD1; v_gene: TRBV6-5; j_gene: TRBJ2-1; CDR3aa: CASSPQGQPIEQFF; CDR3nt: TGTGCCAGCAGTCCACAGGGACAGCCAATAGAGCAGTTCTTC
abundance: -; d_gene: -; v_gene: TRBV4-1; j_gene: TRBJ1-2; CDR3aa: CASSQGELGLQGGYTF; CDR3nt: TGCGCCAGCAGCCAAGGCGAGTTAGGACTCCAAGGGGGCTACACCTTC
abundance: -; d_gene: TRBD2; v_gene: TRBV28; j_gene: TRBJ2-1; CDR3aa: CASSRSSGRNGDNEQFF; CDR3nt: TGTGCCAGCAGCAGATCTAGCGGGAGGAACGGGGACAATGAGCAGTTCTTC
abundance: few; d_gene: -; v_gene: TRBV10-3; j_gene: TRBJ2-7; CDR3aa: CAISESYSKYEQYF; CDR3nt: TGTGCCATCAGTGAGTCGTACAGCAAATACGAGCAGTACTTC
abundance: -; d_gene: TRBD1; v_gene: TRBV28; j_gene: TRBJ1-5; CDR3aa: CASSSPKGAYSNQPQHF; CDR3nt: TGTGCCAGCAGTTCCCCCAAGGGGGCATATAGCAATCAGCCCCAGCATTTT